Below, 8 T cell receptor beta chains from the same sample are listed, as sequenced in a study of blood T cells in healthy people across ages. For the second PCR, which ran for about 7 to 11 cycles, a sample-barcoded 5' primer and a J-beta primer mix were used. MiXCR, applied by TCRdb to the 5' RACE reads, yields one record per CDR3 protein. The data contain approximately 1,700,000 distinct CDR3 sequences, about 39% of them singletons. Source material: blood. These receptors all come from a human donor in good health.

The rearrangement uses TRBV6-1 and TRBJ1-5; D is ambiguous. The V end was cut by 1 base, the J end by 4 bases, with 11 bases between. Germline values: CDR1 MNHNS, CDR2 SASEGT. The length of the CDR3 is 15 residues. CDR3 DNA: TGTGCCAGCAGTGAAGTGCCTGAAGTTAATCAGCCCCAGCATTTT. The encoded protein is CASSEVPEVNQPQHF.

This clonotype has just a few counts. The gene calls are TRBV7-9 and TRBJ2-7; the match to TRBD1 covers 8 bases. J was trimmed by 4 bases and V by 4 bases; bases with no gene match: 9. The germline gives CDR1 SEHNR, CDR2 FQNEAQ (reference sequence). The CDR3 contains 15 residues. The CDR3 reads CASSSYRGSIYEQYF. The CDR3 nucleotides read TGTGCCAGCAGCTCTTACAGGGGGTCGATATACGAGCAGTACTTC.

The chain uses TRBV7-9 and TRBJ1-2; 7 nucleotides agree with TRBD1. Germline trimming cut 5 bases from V and 0 bases from J; bases unmatched to any gene: 9. Germline-derived CDR1 and CDR2 are SEHNR and FQNEAQ (reference sequence). The CDR3 consists of 16 residues. The CDR3 region has the DNA TGTGCCAGCAGCCCCGCAGGGGGTAGGGCTAACTATGGCTACACCTTC. Protein: CASSPAGGRANYGYTF.

This clonotype was observed at least ten times. V is TRBV28 and J is TRBJ2-7, with D uncertain. CDR1 MDHEN and CDR2 SYDVKM come from the germline V gene. Trimming took 3 bases from V and 2 from J, leaving 14 bases between them. CDR3 length: 15 amino acids. The DNA of the CDR3 is TGTGCCAGCAGTTTCGGTGGTGCAGGAACCTACGAGCAGTACTTC. Its protein is CASSFGGAGTYEQYF.

The V and J genes are TRBV5-1 and TRBJ2-5; 8 bases agree with TRBD1. The CDR3 contains 14 residues. The V gene end was trimmed by 4 bases and the J gene end by 11 bases; junction bases not matched to a gene: 13. Germline V gene lookup returns CDR1 SGHRS and CDR2 YFSETQ. In nucleotides, the CDR3 is TGCGCCAGCAGCCCGGACAGGGTTCGAGGGGAGCAGTACTTC. Translation gives CASSPDRVRGEQYF.

The rearrangement links TRBV28 to TRBJ1-5; D is undetermined. The CDR3 is 15 residues long. The germline V gene encodes CDR1 MDHEN and CDR2 SYDVKM. V was clipped by 1 base and J by 3 bases, with 10 bases between them. CDR3 protein: CASSLLRRVNQPQHF. CDR3 nucleotides: TGTGCCAGCAGTTTATTGCGGAGGGTCAATCAGCCCCAGCATTTT.

V usage is TRBV29-1 and J usage is TRBJ2-7; possible D gene TRBD1, 5 bases. The CDR3 covers 13 residues. V lost 2 bases and J 3 bases, leaving 11 bases between the germline ends. Germline V gene sequence: CDR1 SQVTM, CDR2 ANQGSEA. CDR3 sequence reads: CSVEIPGLYEQYF. In DNA, the CDR3 is TGCAGCGTTGAAATCCCAGGGCTCTACGAGCAGTACTTC.

This rearrangement joins TRBV2 to TRBJ2-1; tentatively, D is TRBD1 (6 bases). Trimming left V 8 bases short and J 5 bases short, with 13 bases between. The CDR3 is made up of 13 amino acids. Germline V lookup: CDR1 SNHLY, CDR2 FYNNEI. The DNA for the CDR3 is TGTGCCAGCGATTGGGGGCCCGACAATGAGCAGTTCTTC. Its protein product is CASDWGPDNEQFF.